This TCR beta chain was sequenced during a study of cytomegalovirus exposure and HLA in healthy donors. In the study overall: Previous work identified some 120 million unique TCR beta sequences from roughly 180 million T cells. Approximately 81% of 350 to 400 genotyped donors fell in the Caucasian-associated ancestry cluster.

As to this clone: The target antigen is unknown.

The study, taken as a whole, reports: The Asian-associated ancestry cluster reportedly had fewer N-insertions than the approximately 650-donor mean in a later analysis.

With 60 Vbeta and 13 Jbeta primers, the PCR was carried out. The method was immunoSEQ multiplex PCR; TCRdb's version includes in-frame clones alone and lacks a portion of them. The table has roughly 58,000 clones, 80% seen once. This CDR3 has 15 amino acids. Germline V CDR1 and CDR2: SGDLS, YYNGEE. Trimming shortened V by 4 bases and J by 0 bases, and 12 bases separated the two germline ends. The sequence derives from a middle-aged woman in good health and CMV-seronegative. Sequenced material: PBMCs. This sequence joins TRBV9 and TRBJ2-3; unclear D gene. The CDR3 protein is CASSHKFRSTDTQYF. CDR3 nucleotide sequence: TGTGCCAGCAGCCACAAGTTCAGGAGCACAGATACGCAGTATTTT.